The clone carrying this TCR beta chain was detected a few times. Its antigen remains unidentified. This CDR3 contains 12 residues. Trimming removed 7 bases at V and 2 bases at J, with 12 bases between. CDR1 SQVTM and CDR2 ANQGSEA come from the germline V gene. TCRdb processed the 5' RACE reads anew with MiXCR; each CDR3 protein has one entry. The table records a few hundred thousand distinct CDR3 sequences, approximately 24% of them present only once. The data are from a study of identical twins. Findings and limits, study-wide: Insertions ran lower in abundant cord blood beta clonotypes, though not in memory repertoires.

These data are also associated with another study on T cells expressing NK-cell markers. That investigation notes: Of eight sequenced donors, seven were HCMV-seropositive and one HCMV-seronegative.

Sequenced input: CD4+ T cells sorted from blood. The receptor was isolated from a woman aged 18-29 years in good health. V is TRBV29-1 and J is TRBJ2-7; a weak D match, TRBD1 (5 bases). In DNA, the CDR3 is TGCAGCGCCAAACTACAGGCCTACGAGCAGTACTTC. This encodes CSAKLQAYEQYF.